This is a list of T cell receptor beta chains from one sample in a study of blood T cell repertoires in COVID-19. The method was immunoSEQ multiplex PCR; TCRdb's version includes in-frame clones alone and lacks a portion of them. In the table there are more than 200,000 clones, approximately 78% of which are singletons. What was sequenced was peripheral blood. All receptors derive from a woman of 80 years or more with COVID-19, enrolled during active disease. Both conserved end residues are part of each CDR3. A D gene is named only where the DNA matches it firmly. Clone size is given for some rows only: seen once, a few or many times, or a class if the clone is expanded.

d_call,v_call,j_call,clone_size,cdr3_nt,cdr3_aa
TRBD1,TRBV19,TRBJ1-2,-,TGTGCCAGTAGTACTTGGACAGGGAACTATGGCTACACCTTC,CASSTWTGNYGYTF
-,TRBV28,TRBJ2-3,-,TGTGCCAGCAGTTTAGGGGGGGCGGGCACAGATACGCAGTATTTT,CASSLGGAGTDTQYF
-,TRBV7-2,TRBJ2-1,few,TGTGCCAGCACCCTGGATAGTTTGAGGGATGAGCAGTTCTTC,CASTLDSLRDEQFF
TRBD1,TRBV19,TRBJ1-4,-,TGTGCCAGTAGTCACCGGGACAGGGAGGAAGAAAAACTGTTTTTT,CASSHRDREEEKLFF
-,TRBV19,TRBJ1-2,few,TGTGCCAGTAGTCCCCGGGGGGGTGGCTACACCTTC,CASSPRGGGYTF
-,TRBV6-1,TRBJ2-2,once,TGTGCCAGCAGGAAACAGAACACCGGGGAGCTGTTTTTT,CASRKQNTGELFF
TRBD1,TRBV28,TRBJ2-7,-,TGTGCCAGCAGTTTAGGGGGACAGGGGGCCTACGAGCAGTACTTC,CASSLGGQGAYEQYF
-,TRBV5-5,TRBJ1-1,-,TGTGCCAGCAGCTTGCTTTGGGCGAACACTGAAGCTTTCTTT,CASSLLWANTEAFF
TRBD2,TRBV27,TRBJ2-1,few,TGTGCCAGCAGTTCCCCTTCTAGCGGGGGGCCTGGGACAGGAGAGCAGTTCTTC,CASSSPSSGGPGTGEQFF
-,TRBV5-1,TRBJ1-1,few,TGCGCCAGCAGCGCTACGGACAGAAACACTGAAGCTTTCTTT,CASSATDRNTEAFF
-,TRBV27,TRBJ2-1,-,TGTGCCAGCACCGTATCAGCGGTATCCTACAATGAGCAGTTCTTC,CASTVSAVSYNEQFF
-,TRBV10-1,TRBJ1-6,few,TGCGCCAGCAGTGAAAATCCGGGGAATTCACCCCTCCACTTT,CASSENPGNSPLHF
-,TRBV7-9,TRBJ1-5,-,TGTGCCAGCAGCTTCGAAACAGTTCAACGCAATCAGCCCCAGCATTTT,CASSFETVQRNQPQHF
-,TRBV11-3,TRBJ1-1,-,TGTGCCAGCAGCACCCCCTCCGGTGAAGCTTTCTTT,CASSTPSGEAFF
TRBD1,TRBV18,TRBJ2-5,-,TGTGCCAGCTCACCTTTCGCAGGGGGCAACCAAGAGACCCAGTACTTC,CASSPFAGGNQETQYF
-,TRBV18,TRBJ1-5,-,TGTGCCAGCTCAGAACAGGGTCGACAGCCCCAGCATTTT,CASSEQGRQPQHF
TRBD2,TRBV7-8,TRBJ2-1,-,TGTGCCAGCAGCTTACGGGAGGGCCTAGAGCAGTTCTTC,CASSLREGLEQFF
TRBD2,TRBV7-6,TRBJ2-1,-,TGTGCCAGCAGCCTACTAGCGGGGGGGCCAAATGAGCAGTTCTTC,CASSLLAGGPNEQFF
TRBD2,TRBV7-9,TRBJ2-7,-,TGTGCCAGCAGCCCCTCTAGCGGGAGGTCCTACGAGCAGTACTTC,CASSPSSGRSYEQYF
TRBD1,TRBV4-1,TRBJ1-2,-,TGCGCCAGCAGCAACCCGGGACAGAACCTCTATGGCTACACCTTC,CASSNPGQNLYGYTF
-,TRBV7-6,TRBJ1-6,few,TGTGCCAGCAGCTCCTCAGTTAATTCACCCCTCCACTTT,CASSSSVNSPLHF
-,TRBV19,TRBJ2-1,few,TGTGCCAGCTTCGCACAGGCGGGATCTTACAATGAGCAGTTCTTC,CASFAQAGSYNEQFF
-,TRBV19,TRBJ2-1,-,TGTGCCAGTAGACCTCGGCTAGCCTCCTACAATGAGCAGTTCTTC,CASRPRLASYNEQFF
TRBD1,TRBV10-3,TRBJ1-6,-,TGTGCCATCAGACCGGGACAGGAGCAGAGCTCCTATAATTCACCCCTCCACTTT,CAIRPGQEQSSYNSPLHF
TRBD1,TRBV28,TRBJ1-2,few,TGTGCCAGCAGAGGACAGGGGAACCCGAGTGGCTACACCTTC,CASRGQGNPSGYTF
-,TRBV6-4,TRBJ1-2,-,TGTGCCAGCAGTGACTCGGGCCGCTATGGCTACACCTTC,CASSDSGRYGYTF
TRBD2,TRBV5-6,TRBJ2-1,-,TGTGCCAGCAGTCGAACAGCGGGACGGCAGGATGAGCAGTTCTTC,CASSRTAGRQDEQFF
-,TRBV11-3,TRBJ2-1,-,TGTGCCAGCAGCTTAGGCCCCCTCCTCAGTGAGCAGTTCTTC,CASSLGPLLSEQFF
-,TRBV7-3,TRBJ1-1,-,TGTGCCAGCAGCATACCCGGGAACACTGAAGCTTTCTTT,CASSIPGNTEAFF
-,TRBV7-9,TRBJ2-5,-,TGTGCCAGCAGCTTAGCTTCAGTGGAGACCCAGTACTTC,CASSLASVETQYF
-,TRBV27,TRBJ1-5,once,TGTGCCAGCAGTAAAGGAGGGGTGGAATTTCAGCCCCAGCATTTT,CASSKGGVEFQPQHF
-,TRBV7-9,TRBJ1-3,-,TGTGCCAGCAGTTCGCCAGGGTCTAGTCGAAACACCATATATTTT,CASSSPGSSRNTIYF
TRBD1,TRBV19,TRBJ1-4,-,TGTGCCAGTCAGGACAGGGTGGCAACTAATGAAAAACTGTTTTTT,CASQDRVATNEKLFF
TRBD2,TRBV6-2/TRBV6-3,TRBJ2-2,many,TGTGCCAGCAGCTTGTCGGGACTAGCGTTGACCGGGGAGCTGTTTTTT,CASSLSGLALTGELFF
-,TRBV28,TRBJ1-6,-,TGTGCCAGCAGTTCCCCCAGGACAGCCTTGGGGTCACCCCTCCACTTT,CASSSPRTALGSPLHF
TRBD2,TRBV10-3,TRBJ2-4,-,TGTGCCATCAGTGAGTCGGCAGGGACTAGCGGGAAGAACATTCAGTACTTC,CAISESAGTSGKNIQYF
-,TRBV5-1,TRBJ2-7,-,TGCGCCAGCAGCTTGGGGACCGGGACAACAGCCTCCTACGAGCAGTACTTC,CASSLGTGTTASYEQYF
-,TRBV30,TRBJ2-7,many,TGTGCCTGGAGTGCGGGCACCGGGACATTGGCTCACGAGCAGTACTTC,CAWSAGTGTLAHEQYF
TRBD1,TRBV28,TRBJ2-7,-,TGTGCCAGCGGCCTACAGGGGAAAGTGTTGGAAGAGTCCTACGAGCAGTACTTC,CASGLQGKVLEESYEQYF
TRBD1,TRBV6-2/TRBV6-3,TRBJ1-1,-,TGTGCCAGCAGTACCTGGACAGGAGGAGCTTTCTTT,CASSTWTGGAFF
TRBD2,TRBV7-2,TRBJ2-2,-,TGTGCCAGCCGGGGGGGCGCTAGGGTCCAGCCGGAGCTGTTTTTT,CASRGGARVQPELFF
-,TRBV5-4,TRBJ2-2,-,TGTGCCAGCAGCTTGGAAGCTTTCGGGGAGCTGTTTTTT,CASSLEAFGELFF
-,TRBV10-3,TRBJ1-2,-,TGTGCCATCAGTGAGTCGGAGATCTATGGCTACACCTTC,CAISESEIYGYTF
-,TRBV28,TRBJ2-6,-,TGTGCCAGCAGTCCTAGTACTGCTGGGGCCAACGTCCTGACTTTC,CASSPSTAGANVLTF
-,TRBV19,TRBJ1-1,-,TGTGCCAGTAGTATACAGGCCTTGAACACTGAAGCTTTCTTT,CASSIQALNTEAFF
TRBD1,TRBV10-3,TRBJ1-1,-,TGTGCCATCAGTGAGTCGGGACAGGTGAACACTGAAGCTTTCTTT,CAISESGQVNTEAFF
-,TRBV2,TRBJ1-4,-,TGTGCCAGCAGTTTACTCTTGTTTGCAACTAATGAAAAACTGTTTTTT,CASSLLLFATNEKLFF
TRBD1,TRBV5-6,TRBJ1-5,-,TGTGCCAGCAGCTTTCGGGACAGGAACCAGCCCCAGCATTTT,CASSFRDRNQPQHF
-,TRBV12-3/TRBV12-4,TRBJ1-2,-,TGTGCCAGCAGTCTTAGGACACTCTATGGCTACACCTTC,CASSLRTLYGYTF
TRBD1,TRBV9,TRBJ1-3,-,TGTGCCAGCAGCCCGGAAGGGGGCCCTGGAAACACCATATATTTT,CASSPEGGPGNTIYF
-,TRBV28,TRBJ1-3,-,TGTGCCAGCAGTTTTAGGGGGTGGCGAAACACCATATATTTT,CASSFRGWRNTIYF
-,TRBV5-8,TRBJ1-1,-,TGTGCCAGCAGCTTGGGGGCCAGGGGTACTGAAGCTTTCTTT,CASSLGARGTEAFF
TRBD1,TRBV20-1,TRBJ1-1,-,TGCAGTGCTAGTCCAGGGGGCACTGAAGCTTTCTTT,CSASPGGTEAFF